Listed below are T cell receptor beta chains from one sample, sequenced in a study of PD-L1 blockade in urothelial cancer. Clones were sequenced by immunoSEQ multiplex PCR, and TCRdb holds only the in-frame ones, with some missing. The table lists 100,000 to 150,000 clones, roughly 88% of them singletons. Sequencing was performed on PBMCs, taken around atezolizumab (anti-PD-L1) treatment. All receptors derive from a man aged 50 to 59 with urothelial cancer. Each CDR3 is given without its conserved first and last residue.

v_gene	j_gene	CDR3aa
TRBV10-1	TRBJ2-5	ASSPGLAGSSETQY
TRBV5-1	TRBJ2-5	ASSLTSGSGETQY
TRBV11-2	TRBJ2-1	ASSSPSYNEQF
TRBV7-9	TRBJ2-1	ASSFAGTVSNEQF
TRBV19	TRBJ2-4	ASSVDSYYGKNIQY
TRBV7-9	TRBJ1-2	ASSSSGTGLIGYT
TRBV28	TRBJ1-5	ASTKGWGRGPGQPQH
TRBV13	TRBJ1-2	ASSSSTGDGYT
TRBV2	TRBJ2-5	ASRGQAGTQY
TRBV6-1	TRBJ1-3	ASSAADKRSGNTIY
TRBV4-2	TRBJ1-4	ASSQDTSPEKLF
TRBV30	TRBJ1-1	AWSRAAEGTEAF
TRBV5-6	TRBJ1-2	ASSGPGTGFYGYT
TRBV6-5	TRBJ2-3	ASSYQGLSTDTQY
TRBV5-1	TRBJ1-2	ASSPASYGYT
TRBV5-1	TRBJ2-2	ASSPPGRSTGELF
TRBV4-1	TRBJ1-2	ASSQQGDYGYT
TRBV28	TRBJ2-3	ASSPPHGRGTDTQY
TRBV7-2	TRBJ2-7	ASSPTAGGYEQY
TRBV7-9	TRBJ1-3	ASSSYGTGERNTIY
TRBV29-1	TRBJ1-3	SVDVGGTGTAIY
TRBV5-1	TRBJ1-4	ASSVTGQGSEKLF
TRBV28	TRBJ2-1	ASSFGTSGVVEQF
TRBV5-1	TRBJ2-4	ASSLRQGNNVAKNIQY
TRBV18	TRBJ2-5	ATKTTSGQETQY
TRBV5-1	TRBJ2-7	ASRPSGGSYEQY
TRBV27	TRBJ2-1	ASRLQGDNEQF
TRBV6-1	TRBJ1-1	ASTPWSGSNTEAF
TRBV9	TRBJ1-6	ASSVAYNSPLH
TRBV6-1	TRBJ1-3	ASSEVATDSGNTIY
TRBV27	TRBJ1-1	ASSLYPLHTEAF
TRBV6-4	TRBJ1-2	ASSDSRTGGIYGYT
TRBV7-9	TRBJ2-7	ASSLVGTGNNEQY
TRBV2	TRBJ2-5	ASSGSSLAAVGETQY
TRBV7-9	TRBJ1-1	ASSEQGSHTEAF
TRBV10-2	TRBJ1-1	ASSPTGGYVMNTEAF
TRBV27	TRBJ2-7	ASSSPGLAGFKGYEQY
TRBV6-5	TRBJ2-7	ASSSVGQGDEQY
TRBV5-6	TRBJ2-3	ASMLAGGTTQY
TRBV28	TRBJ2-7	ASSLSTYEQY
TRBV7-9	TRBJ2-5	ASSSRGSQY
TRBV28	TRBJ1-1	ASSPQVRGTEAF
TRBV28	TRBJ1-1	ASSFQSVIEAF
TRBV9	TRBJ1-1	ASRGGGQTEAF
TRBV9	TRBJ2-1	ASSVELADNYNEQF
TRBV19	TRBJ2-3	ASSIYRSGGSMTDTQY
TRBV19	TRBJ1-2	ASSRGFNYGYT
TRBV5-6	TRBJ2-5	ASSFAGTSGTETQY
TRBV11-3	TRBJ2-7	ASSPSGRPYEQY
TRBV15	TRBJ1-4	ATSRDRNIEKLF
TRBV10-3	TRBJ2-4	AISGAGGNIQY
TRBV6-5	TRBJ2-1	ASSYAGLADNEQF
TRBV7-9	TRBJ2-7	ASSFPAGRGSYEQY
TRBV28	TRBJ2-5	ASRVAGGAETQY
TRBV10-1	TRBJ2-1	ASSGGTSGPTYNEQF
TRBV6-5	TRBJ2-7	ASSYSKVGTGIKQY
TRBV7-2	TRBJ1-3	ASSLDRTGNTIY
TRBV5-1	TRBJ2-1	ASTTVGASVSEQF
TRBV28	TRBJ2-2	ASSVGGFNGELF